This is a list of T cell receptor beta chains from one sample in a study of blood T cell repertoires in COVID-19. Sequenced by immunoSEQ multiplex PCR; TCRdb stores in-frame clones only, minus some. Seen here are around 150,000 clones, approximately 80% observed once, and the top ten hold approximately 5.1%. What was sequenced was PBMCs or T cells enriched from blood (not recorded which). The source is a man in his 70s who had been exposed to COVID-19. Each CDR3 is given with its conserved first and last residue. The order of the fields is V gene, J gene, D gene, clone size, CDR3 DNA, CDR3 protein. D genes are given only for firm matches. Part of the rows lack a size; the others show once, few, many or a class for expanded clones.

V: TRBV15; J: TRBJ2-3; D: TRBD2; size: NA; DNA: TGTGCCACCAGCAGTTCGCAGTCTCCATGGTCCGGGAGGGGGGCAGATACGCAGTATTTT; CDR3: CATSSSQSPWSGRGADTQYF
V: TRBV5-4; J: TRBJ2-5; D: NA; size: NA; DNA: TGTGCCAGCAGCTTACAATCCGGGTTCCAGAGGGCAGAGACCCAGTACTTC; CDR3: CASSLQSGFQRAETQYF
V: TRBV18; J: TRBJ1-2; D: NA; size: NA; DNA: TGTGCCAGCTCCCCCGGGGAAGGAGATGGCTACACCTTC; CDR3: CASSPGEGDGYTF
V: TRBV9; J: TRBJ1-2; D: TRBD1; size: once; DNA: TGTGCCAGCAGCCCAAGACAGGGAAACTATGGCTACACCTTC; CDR3: CASSPRQGNYGYTF
V: TRBV7-6; J: TRBJ1-1; D: NA; size: few; DNA: TGTGCCAGCAGCTCCTCCAGGGTAATGAACACTGAAGCTTTCTTT; CDR3: CASSSSRVMNTEAFF
V: TRBV3-1/TRBV3-2; J: TRBJ2-3; D: TRBD2; size: NA; DNA: TGTGCCAGCAGCCCTAGGGCGGGAGGAGGAGATACGCAGTATTTT; CDR3: CASSPRAGGGDTQYF
V: TRBV2; J: TRBJ1-2; D: NA; size: NA; DNA: TGTGCCAGCAGTGAAGAGCCGGGGTTATATGGCTACACCTTC; CDR3: CASSEEPGLYGYTF
V: TRBV25-1; J: TRBJ1-1; D: NA; size: NA; DNA: TGTGCCACCCAGGGACTGATGAACACTGAAGCTTTCTTT; CDR3: CATQGLMNTEAFF
V: TRBV23-1; J: TRBJ1-6; D: TRBD1; size: once; DNA: TGCGCCAGCAGTCAATCAAGGGGGCTTAATTCACCCCTCCACTTT; CDR3: CASSQSRGLNSPLHF
V: TRBV5-1; J: TRBJ1-1; D: TRBD1; size: NA; DNA: TGCGCCAGCAGCGTCGACAGGGGATTCACTGAAGCTTTCTTT; CDR3: CASSVDRGFTEAFF
V: TRBV3-1/TRBV3-2; J: TRBJ2-7; D: NA; size: NA; DNA: TGTGCCAGCAGCCTAGCAGACGGATCCTCGGGGTACGAGCAGTACTTC; CDR3: CASSLADGSSGYEQYF
V: TRBV21-1; J: TRBJ1-1; D: NA; size: NA; DNA: TGTGCCAGCAGCCCTCCCTGGGAGGAAAACACTGAAGCTTTCTTT; CDR3: CASSPPWEENTEAFF
V: TRBV6-5; J: TRBJ1-5; D: NA; size: NA; DNA: TGTGCCAGCAGTTACTCTGCCCAGACTAATCAGCCCCAGCATTTT; CDR3: CASSYSAQTNQPQHF
V: TRBV9; J: TRBJ1-1; D: NA; size: NA; DNA: TGTGCCAGCAGCGGCCGACAGAACACTGAAGCTTTCTTT; CDR3: CASSGRQNTEAFF
V: TRBV28; J: TRBJ2-3; D: TRBD2; size: NA; DNA: TGTGCCAGCAGTTCCGATAGCGGGGGGGGGACAGATACGCAGTATTTT; CDR3: CASSSDSGGGTDTQYF
V: TRBV6-2/TRBV6-3; J: TRBJ2-7; D: NA; size: NA; DNA: TGTGCCAGCAGCCCCGCCGCGGGGCACTGGCAGTACTTC; CDR3: CASSPAAGHWQYF
V: TRBV7-9; J: TRBJ2-2; D: NA; size: NA; DNA: TGTGCCAGCAGCTCCCGGACCGGGGGGAACACCGGGGAGCTGTTTTTT; CDR3: CASSSRTGGNTGELFF
V: TRBV5-1; J: TRBJ1-1; D: NA; size: NA; DNA: TGCGCCAGCACCCTTCAGGAGAACACTGAAGCTTTCTTT; CDR3: CASTLQENTEAFF
V: TRBV27; J: TRBJ1-2; D: NA; size: NA; DNA: TGTGCCAGCAGTGTACAGCGGGGCGGCTATGGCTACACCTTC; CDR3: CASSVQRGGYGYTF
V: TRBV28; J: TRBJ2-5; D: NA; size: NA; DNA: TGTGCCAGCAGTCCACCCGGGGGAGCCCAGTACTTC; CDR3: CASSPPGGAQYF
V: TRBV6-5; J: TRBJ1-5; D: TRBD1; size: NA; DNA: TGTGCCAGCAACCCGGACAGGGGGCTAGGAAAGCCCCAGCATTTT; CDR3: CASNPDRGLGKPQHF
V: TRBV9; J: TRBJ1-2; D: NA; size: NA; DNA: TGTGCCAGCAGCGTAGAACTTTACGGCTATGGCTACACCTTC; CDR3: CASSVELYGYGYTF
V: TRBV19; J: TRBJ1-1; D: TRBD1; size: once; DNA: TGTGCCAGTAGGGACAGGAGAAACACTGAAGCTTTCTTT; CDR3: CASRDRRNTEAFF
V: TRBV27; J: TRBJ1-2; D: TRBD1; size: NA; DNA: TGTGCCAGCAGGAAGACGGGACAGGTTAACTATGGCTACACCTTC; CDR3: CASRKTGQVNYGYTF
V: TRBV5-5; J: TRBJ1-1; D: NA; size: NA; DNA: TGTGCCAGCAGCTTTGAGGGGGTAAGGGGTAGCGCTGAAGCTTTCTTT; CDR3: CASSFEGVRGSAEAFF
V: TRBV7-9; J: TRBJ1-2; D: NA; size: NA; DNA: TGTGCCAGCAGCCTCCCGTGGGGGGGCAGAGGCTATGGCTACACCTTC; CDR3: CASSLPWGGRGYGYTF
V: TRBV2; J: TRBJ2-7; D: TRBD2; size: NA; DNA: TGTGCCAGCGGGGGGGGTGGACGAAGCGAGCAGTACTTC; CDR3: CASGGGGRSEQYF
V: TRBV6-2/TRBV6-3; J: TRBJ2-2; D: TRBD2; size: NA; DNA: TGTGCCAGCAGTCTAGCGGGAGTGGGGACCGGGGAGCTGTTTTTT; CDR3: CASSLAGVGTGELFF
V: TRBV6-2/TRBV6-3; J: TRBJ1-3; D: NA; size: NA; DNA: TGTGCCAGCAGCCCACAACCCGGAAACACCATATATTTT; CDR3: CASSPQPGNTIYF
V: TRBV10-2; J: TRBJ2-7; D: NA; size: NA; DNA: TGCGCCAGCACCGGACGGGGCGGACAGCTAAAAGAGCAGTACTTC; CDR3: CASTGRGGQLKEQYF
V: TRBV30; J: TRBJ1-3; D: NA; size: once; DNA: TGTGCCTGGGCAAACTCTGGAAACACCATATATTTT; CDR3: CAWANSGNTIYF
V: TRBV12-3/TRBV12-4; J: TRBJ1-2; D: NA; size: NA; DNA: TGTGCCAGCAGTTTATCGGGAAACTATGGCTACACCTTC; CDR3: CASSLSGNYGYTF
V: TRBV6-1; J: TRBJ1-5; D: NA; size: NA; DNA: TGTGCCAGCAGTGATCCCGGGGTTCAGCCCCAGCATTTT; CDR3: CASSDPGVQPQHF
V: TRBV6-6; J: TRBJ2-3; D: NA; size: NA; DNA: TGTGCCAGCAGCTTGGACAGATTTACGCAGTATTTT; CDR3: CASSLDRFTQYF
V: TRBV7-7; J: TRBJ2-2; D: NA; size: NA; DNA: TGTGCCAGCAGCTCTTTCAGGACAGCACGAACCGGGGAGCTGTTTTTT; CDR3: CASSSFRTARTGELFF
V: TRBV6-5; J: TRBJ2-3; D: TRBD1; size: few; DNA: TGTGCCAGCAGTTACTTAGGGACAGGGGCTGGCACGCAGTATTTT; CDR3: CASSYLGTGAGTQYF
V: TRBV4-3; J: TRBJ2-2; D: TRBD1; size: NA; DNA: TGCGCCAGCAGCCAAGATACAGGGGTAAGCACCGGGGAGCTGTTTTTT; CDR3: CASSQDTGVSTGELFF
V: TRBV19; J: TRBJ2-7; D: NA; size: few; DNA: TGTGCCAGTCAAGTCGGGCAGGGGATCTACGAGCAGTACTTC; CDR3: CASQVGQGIYEQYF
V: TRBV29-1; J: TRBJ2-7; D: NA; size: NA; DNA: TGCAGCGCCCTGCGTGGGCCCAACGAGCAGTACTTC; CDR3: CSALRGPNEQYF
V: TRBV7-2; J: TRBJ1-5; D: NA; size: NA; DNA: TGTGCCAGCAGCTTAGTTGGGGGGTTTAGCAATCAGCCCCAGCATTTT; CDR3: CASSLVGGFSNQPQHF
V: TRBV7-2; J: TRBJ1-2; D: TRBD1; size: NA; DNA: TGTGCCAGCAGCTATCGACAGGGGGCCGGCTATGGCTACACCTTC; CDR3: CASSYRQGAGYGYTF
V: TRBV28; J: TRBJ2-3; D: NA; size: NA; DNA: TGTGCCAGCAGTCTCGGGACTTTAGTCTGGGGCACAGATACGCAGTATTTT; CDR3: CASSLGTLVWGTDTQYF
V: TRBV6-6; J: TRBJ2-7; D: TRBD2; size: NA; DNA: TGTGCCACCGGGACTAGCGGGAGCGAGCAGTACTTC; CDR3: CATGTSGSEQYF
V: TRBV6-5; J: TRBJ2-2; D: TRBD1; size: once; DNA: TGTGCCAGCCCCGGACAGGGGAACACCGGGGAGCTGTTTTTT; CDR3: CASPGQGNTGELFF